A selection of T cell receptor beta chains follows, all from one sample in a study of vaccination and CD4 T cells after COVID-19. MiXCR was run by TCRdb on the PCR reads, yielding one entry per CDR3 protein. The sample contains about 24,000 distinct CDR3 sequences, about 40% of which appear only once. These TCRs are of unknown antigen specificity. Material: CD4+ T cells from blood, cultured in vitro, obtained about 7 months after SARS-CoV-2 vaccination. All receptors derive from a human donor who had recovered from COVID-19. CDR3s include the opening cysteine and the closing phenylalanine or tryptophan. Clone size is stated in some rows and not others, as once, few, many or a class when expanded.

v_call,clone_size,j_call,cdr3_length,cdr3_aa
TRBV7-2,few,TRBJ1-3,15,CASSLGTGNGNTIYF
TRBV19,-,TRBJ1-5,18,CASSIDANRGISNQPQHF
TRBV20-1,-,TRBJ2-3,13,CSAFPPSTDTQYF
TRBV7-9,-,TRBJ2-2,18,CASSLVFRQGARTGELFF
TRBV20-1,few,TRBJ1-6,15,CSARDLTGYNSPLHF
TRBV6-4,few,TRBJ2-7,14,CASSFQTQRGQQYF
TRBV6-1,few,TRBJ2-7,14,CASSGGTASYEQYF
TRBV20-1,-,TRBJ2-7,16,CSARDPLSGSRNEQYF
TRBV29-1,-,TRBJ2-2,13,CSVGSLNTGELFF
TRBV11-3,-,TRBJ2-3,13,CASSLDPKDTQYF
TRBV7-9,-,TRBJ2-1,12,CASSPGRGSAFF
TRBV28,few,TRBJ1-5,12,CASKKGDQPQHF
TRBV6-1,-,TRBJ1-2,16,CASSVNERRANYGYTF
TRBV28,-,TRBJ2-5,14,CASSFGLAGKTQYF
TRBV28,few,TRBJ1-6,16,CASSKRAGTGDSPLHF
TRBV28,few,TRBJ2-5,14,CASSSRTGRETQYF
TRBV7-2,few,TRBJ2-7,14,CASTPAGAIYEQYF
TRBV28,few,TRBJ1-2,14,CASSSGQGWGGYTF
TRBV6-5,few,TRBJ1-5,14,CASSYRHSNQPQHF
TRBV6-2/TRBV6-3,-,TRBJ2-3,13,CAIRRSGTDTQYF
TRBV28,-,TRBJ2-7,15,CASSRPGQGSYEQYF
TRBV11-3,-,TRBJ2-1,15,CASSSGQGAIHEQFF
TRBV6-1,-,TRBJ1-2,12,CASSALNYGYTF
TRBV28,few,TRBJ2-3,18,CASSSPVRLAGDTDTQYF
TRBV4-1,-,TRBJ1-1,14,CASSQVESWAEAFF
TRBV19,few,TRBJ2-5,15,CASSNDRDRQETQYF
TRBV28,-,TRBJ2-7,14,CASSSFREHYEQYF
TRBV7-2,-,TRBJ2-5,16,CASSVQRFGGGETQYF
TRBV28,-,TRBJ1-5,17,CASSGSQEGIGNQPQHF
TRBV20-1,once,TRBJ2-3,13,CSARILGTDTQYF
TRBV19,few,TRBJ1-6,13,CASTQWGTSPLHF
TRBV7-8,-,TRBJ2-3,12,CASSFFADTQYF
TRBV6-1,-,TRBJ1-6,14,CASRGQGRISPLHF
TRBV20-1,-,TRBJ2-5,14,CSAGTSGSQETQYF
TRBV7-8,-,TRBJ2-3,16,CASSPGTLYPSDTQYF
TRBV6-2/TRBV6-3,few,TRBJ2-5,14,CASTQTTVQETQYF
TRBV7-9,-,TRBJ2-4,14,CASSPTGLGDIQYF
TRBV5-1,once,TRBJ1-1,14,CASSKGALNTEAFF
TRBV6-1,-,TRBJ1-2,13,CASRTGTGGGYTF
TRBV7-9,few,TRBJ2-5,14,CASSQNRVQETQYF
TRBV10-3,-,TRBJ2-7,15,CAISDRGRGKYEQYF
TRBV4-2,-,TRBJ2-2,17,CASSPLRAGVDTGELFF
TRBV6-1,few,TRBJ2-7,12,CASSEARGGVVF
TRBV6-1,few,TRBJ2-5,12,CANSGTGETQYF
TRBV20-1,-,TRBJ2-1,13,CSSTSGSYNEQFF
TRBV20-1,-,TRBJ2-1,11,CSVPRDFEQFF
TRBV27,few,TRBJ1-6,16,CASSFNRGNRVLPLHF
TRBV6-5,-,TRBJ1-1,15,CASSSISGGGTEAFF
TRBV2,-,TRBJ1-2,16,CASSVRLQGTNYGYTF
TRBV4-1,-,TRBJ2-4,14,CASSQPGGRGIQYF
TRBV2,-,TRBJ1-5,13,CASSDWGRQPQHF
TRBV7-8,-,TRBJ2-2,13,CASSRRETGELFF
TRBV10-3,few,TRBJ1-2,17,CAISEGDRGRGVSGYTF
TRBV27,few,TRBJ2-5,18,CASPVTFQTEREDETQYF
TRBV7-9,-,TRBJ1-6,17,CASSLWYHPEVDSSLHF
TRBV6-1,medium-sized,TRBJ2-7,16,CASSEFPLTTRYEQYF
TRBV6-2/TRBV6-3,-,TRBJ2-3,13,CAGKGQGTDTQYF